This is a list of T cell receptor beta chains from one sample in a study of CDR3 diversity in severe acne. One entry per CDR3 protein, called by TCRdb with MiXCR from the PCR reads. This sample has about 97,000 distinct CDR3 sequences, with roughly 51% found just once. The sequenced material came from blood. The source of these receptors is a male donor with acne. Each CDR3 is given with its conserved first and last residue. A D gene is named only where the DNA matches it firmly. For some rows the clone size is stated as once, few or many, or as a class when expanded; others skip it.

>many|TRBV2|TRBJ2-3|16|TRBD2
TGTGCCAGCAGTGAACGACTAGCGGGAGAGGGAGATACGCAGTATTTT
CASSERLAGEGDTQYF
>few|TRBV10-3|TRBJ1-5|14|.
TGTGCCATCAGTGATCGGGAAGGCAATCAGCCCCAGCATTTT
CAISDREGNQPQHF
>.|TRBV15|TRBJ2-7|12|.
TGTGCCCCCACAGGGACATCCTACGAGCAGTACTTC
CAPTGTSYEQYF
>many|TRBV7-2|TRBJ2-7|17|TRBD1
TGTGCCAGCAGCTCAATGGAGGACAGGGGGCGAGGGTACGAGCAGTACTTC
CASSSMEDRGRGYEQYF
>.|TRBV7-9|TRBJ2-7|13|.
TGTGCCAGCAGTCCGGACAGCTCCTACGAGCAGTACTTC
CASSPDSSYEQYF
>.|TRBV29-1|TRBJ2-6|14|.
TGCAGCGTGTCAGGGGTCTCTGGGGCCAACGTCCTGACTTTC
CSVSGVSGANVLTF
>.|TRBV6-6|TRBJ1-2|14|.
TGTGCCAGCAGGTGGACAGCGGATGTCTATGGCTACACCTTC
CASRWTADVYGYTF
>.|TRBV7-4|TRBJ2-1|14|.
TGTGCCAGCAGCTTAGAGGCTAGCCGGAGTGAGCAGTTCTTC
CASSLEASRSEQFF
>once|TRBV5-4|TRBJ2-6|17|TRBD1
TGTGCCAGCAGCCCGGGACAGGGAGGATCTGGGGCCAACGTCCTGACTTTC
CASSPGQGGSGANVLTF
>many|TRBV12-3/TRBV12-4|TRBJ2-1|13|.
TGTGCCAGCAGTTATGGCAGCTACAATGAGCAGTTCTTC
CASSYGSYNEQFF
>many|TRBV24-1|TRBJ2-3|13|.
TGTGCCACCAGTGATCCTATCACAGATACGCAGTATTTT
CATSDPITDTQYF
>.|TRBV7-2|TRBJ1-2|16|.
TGTGCCAGCAGCTTGTGGACTAGCGGATCTTACTATGGCTACACCTTC
CASSLWTSGSYYGYTF
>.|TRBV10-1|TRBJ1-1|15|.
TGCGCCGGCAGTGAGTCGTCGGTTGTGGGGACTGAAGCTTTCTTT
CAGSESSVVGTEAFF
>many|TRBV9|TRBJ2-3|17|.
TGTGCCAGCAGCGACGACCCTGGGACGGCGGGCACAGATACGCAGTATTTT
CASSDDPGTAGTDTQYF
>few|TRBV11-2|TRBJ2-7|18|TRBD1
TGTGCCAGCAGCTCCAAACCGGGACAGAGGGCAAGGTCCTACGAGCGGTACTTC
CASSSKPGQRARSYERYF
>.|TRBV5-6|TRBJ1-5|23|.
.
CASSLPDPCFLAVEPYSNQPQHF
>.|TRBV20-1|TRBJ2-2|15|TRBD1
TGCAGTGCTAGACCCTGGACAGGGGACACCGGGGAGCTGTTTTTT
CSARPWTGDTGELFF
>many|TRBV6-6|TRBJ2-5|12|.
TGTGCCAGCAGTTACTCGAGAGAGACCCAGTACTTC
CASSYSRETQYF